This T cell receptor (beta chain) emerged from a study of cytotoxic CD8 clonotypes in ibrutinib-treated CLL. Generated by immunoSEQ multiplex PCR, the TCRdb table keeps only in-frame clones and is missing some. The sample has around 250,000 clones, less than 75% seen once; the top ten hold roughly 15%. The CDR3 is made up of 16 amino acids. V gave up 4 bases and J gave up 0 bases; unmatched junction bases: 4. CDR1 and CDR2 (germline): SGDLS, YYNGEE. Study-level points and caveats: Clonotypes that were public were uncommon, and they contracted or stayed stable on treatment.

This clone was counted a few times. No antigen is known for it. The chain links TRBV9 to TRBJ2-1; the match to TRBD2 covers 10 bases. The sample in question was PBMCs, obtained after 24 months of ibrutinib treatment. The TCR was taken from a human donor with chronic lymphocytic leukemia. The CDR3 DNA follows: TGTGCCAGCAGCCCTATAGCGGGAGGCTCCTACAATGAGCAGTTCTTC. Translation gives CASSPIAGGSYNEQFF.